The rows below give T cell receptor beta chains drawn from one sample of a study of blood T cell repertoires in COVID-19. Generated by immunoSEQ multiplex PCR, the TCRdb table keeps only in-frame clones and is missing some. Found here are tens of thousands of clones, roughly 88% of them singletons; the top ten hold 2.3%. The sequencing input was peripheral blood. The receptors derive from a human donor in a cohort sampled during active COVID-19. Each CDR3 is given with its conserved first and last residue. The D gene is left open where the match is weak. Clone size, where shown, is once, few, many, or a class for clones that have expanded.

abundance,v_gene,j_gene,d_gene,CDR3aa,CDR3nt
medium-sized,TRBV12-5,TRBJ2-2,TRBD2,CASGIGKGLAGGKTGELFF,TGTGCTAGTGGTATCGGTAAAGGGTTGGCGGGAGGAAAGACCGGGGAGCTGTTTTTT
.,TRBV13,TRBJ1-2,.,CASSLGQYAYGYTF,TGTGCCAGCAGCTTAGGACAGTATGCCTATGGCTACACCTTC
.,TRBV5-8,TRBJ2-3,TRBD1,CASSLGAGTGTQYF,TGTGCCAGCAGCTTGGGTGCCGGGACAGGCACGCAGTATTTT
.,TRBV7-9,TRBJ1-1,TRBD1,CASSLVAGGANTEAFF,TGTGCCAGCAGCTTAGTGGCAGGGGGCGCGAACACTGAAGCTTTCTTT
.,TRBV10-1,TRBJ1-1,.,CASRKGLNTEAFF,TGCGCCAGCAGAAAGGGGTTGAACACTGAAGCTTTCTTT
.,TRBV28,TRBJ2-3,.,CASSSLPTDTQYF,TGTGCCAGCAGTTCCCTTCCCACAGATACGCAGTATTTT
.,TRBV27,TRBJ2-7,TRBD1,CASGRQGRTTYEQYF,TGTGCCAGCGGCCGACAGGGGAGAACGACCTACGAGCAGTACTTC
.,TRBV18,TRBJ1-2,TRBD1,CASSVTGGAASGYTF,TGTGCCAGCTCAGTCACAGGGGGCGCCGCGAGTGGCTACACCTTC
.,TRBV7-2,TRBJ2-4,.,CASRPRGTNGYIQYF,TGTGCCAGCAGGCCTAGGGGCACTAACGGGTACATTCAGTACTTC
.,TRBV5-4,TRBJ1-5,TRBD1,CASSEGTANQPQHF,TGTGCCAGCAGCGAGGGGACAGCTAATCAGCCCCAGCATTTT
.,TRBV11-3,TRBJ2-5,TRBD2,CASSRTSGGTRETQYF,TGTGCCAGCAGCCGGACTAGCGGGGGGACCCGGGAGACCCAGTACTTC
.,TRBV28,TRBJ2-1,TRBD2,CASSSTGLAGGRVEQFF,TGTGCCAGCAGTTCGACGGGACTAGCGGGGGGGCGTGTTGAGCAGTTCTTC
few,TRBV11-2,TRBJ2-7,TRBD1,CASSFGTDLYEQYF,TGTGCCAGCAGCTTTGGGACAGACCTCTACGAGCAGTACTTC
once,TRBV10-2,TRBJ1-1,.,CASSKTDGNTEAFF,TGCGCCAGCAGCAAAACAGACGGAAACACTGAAGCTTTCTTT
once,TRBV5-6,TRBJ2-7,TRBD1,CASSLDRGHEQYF,TGTGCCAGCAGCTTGGACAGGGGCCACGAGCAGTACTTC
.,TRBV5-4,TRBJ2-1,TRBD2,CASSLAGTSGNNEQFF,TGTGCCAGCAGCTTGGCCGGAACTAGCGGAAACAATGAGCAGTTCTTC
.,TRBV5-1,TRBJ2-3,TRBD2,CASSPTTSGTTDTQYF,TGCGCCAGCAGCCCGACGACTAGCGGAACCACAGATACGCAGTATTTT
.,TRBV11-3,TRBJ2-5,TRBD1,CASSRGQGETQYF,TGTGCCAGCAGCAGGGGGCAGGGCGAGACCCAGTACTTC
.,TRBV30,TRBJ1-2,.,CALETSGAGGYTF,TGTGCCCTGGAGACGTCAGGGGCGGGTGGCTACACCTTC
.,TRBV7-9,TRBJ1-4,.,CASSFTTTNEKLFF,TGTGCCAGCAGCTTCACTACAACTAATGAAAAACTGTTTTTT
.,TRBV6-1,TRBJ1-1,TRBD1,CASSVHRGRGDTEAFF,TGTGCCAGCAGTGTTCATAGGGGGCGCGGGGACACTGAAGCTTTCTTT
.,TRBV30,TRBJ2-7,.,CAWSWRAYEQYF,TGTGCCTGGAGTTGGAGAGCCTACGAGCAGTACTTC
few,TRBV7-8,TRBJ1-4,TRBD1,CASSRTWTGGTTNEKLFF,TGTGCCAGCAGCCGCACCTGGACAGGGGGGACAACTAATGAAAAACTGTTTTTT
.,TRBV2,TRBJ1-1,TRBD1,CASRDWTGTMNTEAFF,TGTGCCAGCAGAGATTGGACAGGGACAATGAACACTGAAGCTTTCTTT
once,TRBV27,TRBJ1-3,.,CASGHSGNTIYF,TGTGCCAGCGGCCATTCTGGAAACACCATATATTTT
.,TRBV7-8,TRBJ1-6,TRBD1,CASSLGTGPSPLHF,TGTGCCAGCAGCTTAGGGACAGGGCCCTCACCCCTCCACTTT
.,TRBV7-9,TRBJ2-7,.,CASSFGVSSYEQYF,TGTGCCAGCAGCTTCGGGGTCAGTTCCTACGAGCAGTACTTC
.,TRBV5-1,TRBJ2-1,.,CASSLAVVVDEQFF,TGCGCCAGCAGCTTGGCGGTAGTTGTAGATGAGCAGTTCTTC
.,TRBV5-6,TRBJ1-1,TRBD1,CASSWGTGGTEAFF,TGTGCCAGCAGCTGGGGGACAGGGGGCACTGAAGCTTTCTTT
.,TRBV6-1,TRBJ1-1,.,CASSEARGGTEAFF,TGTGCCAGCAGTGAAGCCCGCGGGGGCACTGAAGCTTTCTTT
.,TRBV12-3/TRBV12-4,TRBJ2-1,TRBD2,CASSSRGVEQFF,TGTGCCAGCAGTTCGCGGGGGGTCGAGCAGTTCTTC
.,TRBV6-5,TRBJ2-3,.,CASSSDSDTQYF,TGTGCCAGCAGTTCGGATAGCGATACGCAGTATTTT
.,TRBV5-8,TRBJ1-3,TRBD1,CASSQGAFSGNTIYF,TGTGCCAGCAGTCAGGGGGCATTCTCTGGAAACACCATATATTTT
.,TRBV6-6,TRBJ2-5,TRBD2,CASSSGTSLGETQYF,TGTGCCAGCAGTTCCGGGACTAGCCTGGGAGAGACCCAGTACTTC
.,TRBV28,TRBJ2-6,.,CASSLGRSSGANVLTF,TGTGCCAGCAGTTTGGGGAGGAGCTCTGGGGCCAACGTCCTGACTTTC
.,TRBV3-1/TRBV3-2,TRBJ2-3,.,CASSQDFPRADTQYF,TGTGCCAGCAGCCAAGATTTCCCTAGAGCAGATACGCAGTATTTT
once,TRBV19,TRBJ2-2,TRBD2,CASSILAGDTGELFF,TGTGCCAGTAGTATCTTAGCGGGAGACACCGGGGAGCTGTTTTTT
once,TRBV5-1,TRBJ2-7,.,CASSLGGVGREQYF,TGCGCCAGCAGCTTGGGGGGCGTGGGTAGGGAGCAGTACTTC
.,TRBV7-2,TRBJ2-3,TRBD2,CASSPWTSSTDTQYF,TGTGCCAGCAGCCCCTGGACTAGTTCCACAGATACGCAGTATTTT
.,TRBV3-1/TRBV3-2,TRBJ2-7,.,CASSQGEGSYEQYF,TGTGCCAGCAGCCAAGGCGAGGGCTCCTACGAGCAGTACTTC
.,TRBV7-9,TRBJ1-1,.,CASSPYQVVNTEAFF,TGTGCCAGCAGCCCCTATCAGGTGGTTAACACTGAAGCTTTCTTT
once,TRBV7-3,TRBJ1-1,.,CASRVSRENTEAFF,TGTGCCAGCAGAGTAAGTCGGGAGAACACTGAAGCTTTCTTT
.,TRBV19,TRBJ1-2,TRBD1,CASGREGAAYGYTF,TGTGCCAGTGGACGCGAGGGGGCTGCCTATGGCTACACCTTC
.,TRBV2,TRBJ2-1,TRBD2,CASSNQRGGGEQFF,TGTGCCAGCAGTAACCAGCGGGGGGGCGGCGAGCAGTTCTTC
.,TRBV19,TRBJ1-5,TRBD1,CASSLYRGKDQPQHF,TGTGCCAGTAGTCTATACAGGGGAAAGGATCAGCCCCAGCATTTT
.,TRBV7-8,TRBJ2-7,.,CASRRQGEYEQYF,TGTGCCAGCAGGCGTCAAGGGGAATACGAGCAGTACTTC
.,TRBV28,TRBJ1-5,.,CASSLTGFGQPQHF,TGTGCCAGCAGTTTAACCGGGTTTGGTCAGCCCCAGCATTTT
.,TRBV2,TRBJ1-1,TRBD1,CASSGGQGALAFF,TGTGCCAGCAGTGGTGGACAGGGGGCCTTAGCTTTCTTT
.,TRBV7-6,TRBJ1-2,.,CASSPHDRRADGYTF,TGTGCCAGCAGCCCCCATGACCGACGCGCGGATGGCTACACCTTC
.,TRBV7-8,TRBJ1-4,.,CASSPHRTNEKLFF,TGTGCCAGCAGCCCCCACAGAACTAATGAAAAACTGTTTTTT
.,TRBV10-1,TRBJ2-7,TRBD1,CASSEGTGTYEQYF,TGCGCCAGCAGTGAAGGGACAGGGACCTACGAGCAGTACTTC
.,TRBV6-2/TRBV6-3,TRBJ2-5,.,CASSWSERQETQYF,TGTGCCAGCAGCTGGAGCGAGCGCCAAGAGACCCAGTACTTC
.,TRBV6-6,TRBJ2-2,TRBD2,CASSPRLAGNTGELFF,TGTGCCAGCAGTCCCCGATTAGCGGGGAACACCGGGGAGCTGTTTTTT
.,TRBV7-2,TRBJ1-2,.,CASSLREGRFDGYTF,TGTGCCAGCAGCTTACGAGAGGGTCGATTCGATGGCTACACCTTC
few,TRBV27,TRBJ1-4,TRBD1,CASSRQGEEKLFF,TGTGCCAGCAGCAGACAGGGTGAGGAAAAACTGTTTTTT
many,TRBV4-2,TRBJ1-1,TRBD1,CASTQAGGRNTEAFF,TGTGCCAGCACCCAAGCAGGGGGGAGGAACACTGAAGCTTTCTTT
.,TRBV24-1,TRBJ2-3,TRBD2,CATSSYNRGLAPDTQYF,TGTGCCACCAGTTCCTATAACCGGGGACTAGCCCCAGATACGCAGTATTTT
.,TRBV19,TRBJ2-7,TRBD2,CASSSGAGGSYEQYF,TGTGCCAGTAGTTCTGGGGCGGGAGGATCCTACGAGCAGTACTTC
.,TRBV6-5,TRBJ2-1,TRBD2,CASSFQGSGRYNEQFF,TGTGCCAGCAGTTTCCAGGGGAGCGGGAGATACAATGAGCAGTTCTTC